This TCR beta chain is from a study of molecular identifiers for immune sequencing clone quantification. Findings and caveats of the study: Spiked Jurkat TCR RNA from one cell was reportedly detectable among over 800,000 naive cells. In naive cells, under 1% of molecules belonged to clones above 20 RNA copies, against over 97% in effector cells.

From about 20,000 to 1,000,000 sorted cells, naive CD8 libraries were generated with 10%, 30% or 50% RNA. TCRdb analysed the PCR reads with MiXCR anew, one entry per CDR3 protein. The data contain 90,000 to 120,000 distinct CDR3 sequences, 36% of them seen just once; the ten biggest clones take up roughly 4.2%. This clonotype was observed a handful of times. What it binds is unknown. The TCR comes from a human donor in good health. Some libraries in this study had Jurkat cell RNA spiked in. Sequencing was carried out using naive CD8+ T cells from blood, with Jurkat cell RNA spiked in. As for subset: FACS-sorted CD8+CD4-CCR7+CD45RA+ naive T cells.

Written as DNA, the CDR3 is TGTGCCAGCAGCGTAGGGACTTTTAGCACAGATACGCAGTATTTT. The encoded protein is CASSVGTFSTDTQYF. The J gene is TRBJ2-3, the V gene TRBV9; a possible D gene is TRBD2 (5 bases). Looked up from germline, CDR1 is SGDLS and CDR2 is YYNGEE. V lost 0 bases to trimming and J lost 0 bases, with 8 bases between them. There are 15 residues in the CDR3. Drawing the rest from reference TRBV9 and TRBJ2-3, the complete variable domain is DSGVTQTPKHLITATGQRVTLRCSPRSGDLSVYWYQQSLDQGLQFLIQYYNGEERAKGNILERFSAQQFPDLHSELNLSSLELGDSALYFCASSVGTFSTDTQYFGPGTRLTVL.